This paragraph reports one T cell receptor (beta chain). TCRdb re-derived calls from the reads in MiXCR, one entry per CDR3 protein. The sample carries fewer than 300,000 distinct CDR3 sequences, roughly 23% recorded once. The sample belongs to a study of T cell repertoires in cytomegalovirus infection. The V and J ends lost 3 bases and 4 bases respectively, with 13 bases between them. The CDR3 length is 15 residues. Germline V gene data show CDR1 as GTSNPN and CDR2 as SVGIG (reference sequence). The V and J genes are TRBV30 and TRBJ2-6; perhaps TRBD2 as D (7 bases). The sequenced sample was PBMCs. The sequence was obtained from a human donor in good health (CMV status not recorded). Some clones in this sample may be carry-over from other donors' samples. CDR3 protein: CAWRAGAAGANVLTF. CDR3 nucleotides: TGTGCCTGGAGGGCGGGGGCAGCCGGGGCCAACGTCCTGACTTTC.